This T cell receptor (beta chain) came from a study of blood T cell repertoires in COVID-19. Overall study context: Some COVID-19 samples were acute and others convalescent; all came from the United States, Italy and Spain. PBMCs, B-cell-depleted T cells, or T cells were the source of the cDNA or gDNA that made up the material.

CDR1 is LGHDT, CDR2 YNNKEL, per germline (reference sequence). The junction had 10 bases not matched to a gene; V was cut back by 0 bases and J by 3 bases. The CDR3 is 19 amino acids. Enrolled through a virtual design, the participants were between about 18 and 100 years of age and came from around 25 US areas. This table comes from immunoSEQ multiplex PCR, and its TCRdb copy is limited to in-frame clones, with some not included. The repertoire holds under 300,000 clones, with approximately 86% as singletons. This chain joins TRBV3-1 (or the pseudogene TRBV3-2) and TRBJ2-5; TRBD2 matches at 13 bases. The sequenced sample was PBMCs or T cells enriched from blood (not recorded which). The receptor comes from a woman in her twenties or thirties with acute COVID-19. The CDR3 here is CASSQEAWGTSGEKETQYF. The CDR3 DNA follows: TGTGCCAGCAGCCAAGAGGCGTGGGGGACTAGCGGGGAAAAAGAGACCCAGTACTTC.